The sequence of this T cell receptor (beta chain) was determined in a study of T cells in Graves' hyperthyroidism and ophthalmopathy. The J segment lost 2 bases and the V segment lost 8 bases, leaving 3 bases of the junction unmatched. The CDR3 spans 13 residues. CDR1 and CDR2 (germline): SGHAT, FQNNGV. TCR beta CDR3 region amplification was performed from RNA transcripts. First-round RT-PCR of the TCR CDR3 relied on the HTBI primer set. TCRdb reanalysed the multiplex PCR reads using MiXCR and keeps one entry per CDR3 protein. The table has about 580,000 distinct CDR3 sequences, approximately 14% seen once.

The clonotype originates from a woman aged 25 to 39 with Graves' hyperthyroidism that later progressed to Graves' ophthalmopathy. Sequencing used blood. The chain joins TRBV11-2 to TRBJ1-2; 9 bases align to TRBD1. The CDR3 DNA is TGTGCCAGCCACAGGGGGCTGAACTATGGCTACACCTTC. It encodes CASHRGLNYGYTF. The whole variable domain, filled in from reference TRBV11-2 and TRBJ1-2, reads EAGVAQSPRYKIIEKRQSVAFWCNPISGHATLYWYQQILGQGPKLLIQFQNNGVVDDSQLPKDRFSAERLKGVDSTLKIQPAKLEDSAVYLCASHRGLNYGYTFGSGTRLTVV.